Described below is a single T cell receptor beta chain sequence and its context. The method was immunoSEQ multiplex PCR; TCRdb's version includes in-frame clones alone and lacks a portion of them. The table has roughly 78,000 clones, about 85% seen once. The length of the CDR3 is 15 residues. V was clipped by 5 bases and J by 6 bases; unmatched bases: 11. Germline CDR1 and CDR2: SGHVS and FQNEAQ. This record belongs to a study of blood T cell repertoires in COVID-19. Across the whole study: Acute and convalescent COVID-19 specimens originated in the United States, Italy and Spain. PBMCs, B-cell-depleted T cells, or T cells provided the cDNA or gDNA that made up the material.

The chain uses TRBV7-8 and TRBJ2-3, with 7 positions matching TRBD2. This sequence originates from a man aged 50 or older with COVID-19, enrolled during active disease. The sample comprised peripheral blood. CDR3 coding DNA: TGTGCCAGCAGCGCCCGACTAGCCCGATCCGATACGCAGTATTTT. Amino acid sequence: CASSARLARSDTQYF.